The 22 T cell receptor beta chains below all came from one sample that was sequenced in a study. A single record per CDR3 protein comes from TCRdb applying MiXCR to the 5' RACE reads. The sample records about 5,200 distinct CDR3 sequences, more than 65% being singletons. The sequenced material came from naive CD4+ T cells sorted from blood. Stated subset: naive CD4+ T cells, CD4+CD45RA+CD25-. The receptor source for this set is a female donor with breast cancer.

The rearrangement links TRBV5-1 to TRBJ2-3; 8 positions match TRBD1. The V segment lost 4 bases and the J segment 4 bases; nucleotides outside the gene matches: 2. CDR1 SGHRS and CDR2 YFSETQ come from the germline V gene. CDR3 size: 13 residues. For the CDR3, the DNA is TGCGCCAGCAGCCCGGGACAGGCAGATACGCAGTATTTT. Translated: CASSPGQADTQYF.

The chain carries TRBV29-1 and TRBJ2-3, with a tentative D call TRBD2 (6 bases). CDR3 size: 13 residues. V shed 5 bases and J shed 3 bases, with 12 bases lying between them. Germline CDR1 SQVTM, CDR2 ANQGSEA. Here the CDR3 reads CSVTGLSTDTQYF. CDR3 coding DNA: TGCAGCGTTACGGGACTCTCTACAGATACGCAGTATTTT.

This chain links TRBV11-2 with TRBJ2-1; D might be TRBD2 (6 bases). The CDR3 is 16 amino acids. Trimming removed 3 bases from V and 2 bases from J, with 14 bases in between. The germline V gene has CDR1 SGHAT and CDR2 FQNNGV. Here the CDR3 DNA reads TGTGCCAGCAGCTTGGAAAGCGGGTGGGCCTACAATGAGCAGTTCTTC. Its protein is CASSLESGWAYNEQFF.

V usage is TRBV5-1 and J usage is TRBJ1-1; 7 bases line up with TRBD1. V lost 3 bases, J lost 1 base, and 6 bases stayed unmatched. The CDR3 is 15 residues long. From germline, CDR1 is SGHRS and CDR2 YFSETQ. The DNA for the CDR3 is TGCGCCAGCAGCTCGATGGGACAGAGGAACACTGAAGCTTTCTTT. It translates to CASSSMGQRNTEAFF.

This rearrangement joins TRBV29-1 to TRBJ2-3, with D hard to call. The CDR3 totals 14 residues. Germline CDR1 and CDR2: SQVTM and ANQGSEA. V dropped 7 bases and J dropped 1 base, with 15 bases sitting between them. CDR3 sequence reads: CSACSTTGTDTQYF. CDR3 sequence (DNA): TGCAGCGCCTGTAGCACGACCGGCACAGATACGCAGTATTTT.

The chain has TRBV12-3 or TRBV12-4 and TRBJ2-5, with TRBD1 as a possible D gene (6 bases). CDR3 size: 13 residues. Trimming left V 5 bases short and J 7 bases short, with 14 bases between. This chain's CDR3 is CASSVRGMGTQYF. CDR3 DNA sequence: TGTGCCAGCAGTGTCAGGGGAATGGGGACCCAGTACTTC.

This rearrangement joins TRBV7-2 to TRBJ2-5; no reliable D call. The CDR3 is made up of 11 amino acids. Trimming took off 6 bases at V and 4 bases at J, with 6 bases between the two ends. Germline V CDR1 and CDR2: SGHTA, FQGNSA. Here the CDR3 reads CASSLIETQYF. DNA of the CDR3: TGTGCCAGCAGTTTAATAGAGACCCAGTACTTC.

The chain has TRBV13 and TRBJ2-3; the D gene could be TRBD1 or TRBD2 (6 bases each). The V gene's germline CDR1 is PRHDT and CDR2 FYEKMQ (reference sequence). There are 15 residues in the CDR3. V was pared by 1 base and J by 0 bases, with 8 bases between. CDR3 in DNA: TGTGCCAGCAGCTTAGCGGGGGCAAGCACAGATACGCAGTATTTT. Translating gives CASSLAGASTDTQYF. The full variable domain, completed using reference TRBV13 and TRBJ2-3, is AAGVIQSPRHLIKEKRETATLKCYPIPRHDTVYWYQQGPGQDPQFLISFYEKMQSDKGSIPDRFSAQQFSDYHSELNMSSLELGDSALYFCASSLAGASTDTQYFGPGTRLTVL.

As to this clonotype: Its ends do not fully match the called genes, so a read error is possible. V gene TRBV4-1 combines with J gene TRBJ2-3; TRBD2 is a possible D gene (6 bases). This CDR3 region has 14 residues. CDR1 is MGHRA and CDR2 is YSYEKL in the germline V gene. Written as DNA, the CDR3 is TGCGCTAGCAGCAGGGACTCCTCCACAGATACGCAGTATTTT. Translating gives CASSRDSSTDTQYF.

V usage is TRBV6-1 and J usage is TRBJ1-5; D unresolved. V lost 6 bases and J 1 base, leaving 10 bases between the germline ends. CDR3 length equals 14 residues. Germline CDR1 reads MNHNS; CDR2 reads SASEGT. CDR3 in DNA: TGTGCCAGCAGAAGGACGGGGAGCAATCAGCCCCAGCATTTT. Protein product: CASRRTGSNQPQHF.

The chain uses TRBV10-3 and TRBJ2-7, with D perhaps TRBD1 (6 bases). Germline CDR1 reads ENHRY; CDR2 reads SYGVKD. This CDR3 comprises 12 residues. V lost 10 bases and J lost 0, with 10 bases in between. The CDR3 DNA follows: TGTGCCACCGGGACAACCTCCTACGAGCAGTACTTC. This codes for CATGTTSYEQYF.

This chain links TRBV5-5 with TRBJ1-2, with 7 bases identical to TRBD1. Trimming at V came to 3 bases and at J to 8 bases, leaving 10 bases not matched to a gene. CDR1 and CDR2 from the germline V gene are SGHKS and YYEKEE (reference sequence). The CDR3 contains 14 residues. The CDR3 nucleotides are TGTGCCAGCAGCTCCGGGACAGTCGCCGCCGGCTACACCTTC. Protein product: CASSSGTVAAGYTF.

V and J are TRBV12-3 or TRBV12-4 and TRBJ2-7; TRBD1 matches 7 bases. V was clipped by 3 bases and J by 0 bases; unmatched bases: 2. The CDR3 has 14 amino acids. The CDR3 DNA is TGTGCCAGCAGTTTTGGGACAGCCTCCTACGAGCAGTACTTC. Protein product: CASSFGTASYEQYF.

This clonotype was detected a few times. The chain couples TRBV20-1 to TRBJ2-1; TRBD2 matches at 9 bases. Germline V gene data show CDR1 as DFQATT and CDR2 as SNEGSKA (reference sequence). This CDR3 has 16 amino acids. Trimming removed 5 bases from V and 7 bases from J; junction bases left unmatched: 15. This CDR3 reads CSAPRGAGGNVNEQFF. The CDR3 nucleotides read TGCAGTGCTCCCCGGGGGGCGGGAGGGAATGTAAATGAGCAGTTCTTC.

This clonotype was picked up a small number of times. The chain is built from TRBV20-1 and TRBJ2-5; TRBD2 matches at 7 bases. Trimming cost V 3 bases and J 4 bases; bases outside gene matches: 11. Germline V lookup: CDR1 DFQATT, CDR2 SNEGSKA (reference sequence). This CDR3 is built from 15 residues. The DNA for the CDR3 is TGCAGTGCTAGGGGGATGGCGGGAGTCGGAGAGACCCAGTACTTC. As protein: CSARGMAGVGETQYF.

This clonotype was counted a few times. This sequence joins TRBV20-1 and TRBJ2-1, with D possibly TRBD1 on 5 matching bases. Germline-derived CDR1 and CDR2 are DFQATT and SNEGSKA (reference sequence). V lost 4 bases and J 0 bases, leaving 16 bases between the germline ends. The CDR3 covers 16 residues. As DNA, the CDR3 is TGCAGTGCTATAGGGGCCCGGAGTGACTCCTACAATGAGCAGTTCTTC. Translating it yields CSAIGARSDSYNEQFF.

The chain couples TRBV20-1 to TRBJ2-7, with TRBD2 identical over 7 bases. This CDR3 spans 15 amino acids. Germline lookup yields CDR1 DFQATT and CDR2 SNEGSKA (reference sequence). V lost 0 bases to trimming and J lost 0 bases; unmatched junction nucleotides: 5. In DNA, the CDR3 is TGCAGTGCTAGAGATCCCAAGCGGGACTCCTACGAGCAGTACTTC. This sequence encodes CSARDPKRDSYEQYF.

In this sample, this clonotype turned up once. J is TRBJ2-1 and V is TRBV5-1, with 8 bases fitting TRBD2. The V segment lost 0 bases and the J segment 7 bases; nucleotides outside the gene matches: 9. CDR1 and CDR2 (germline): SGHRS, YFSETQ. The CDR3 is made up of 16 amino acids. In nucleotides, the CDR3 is TGCGCCAGCAGCTTGGTTCCTAGCGGGTTGGGGAATGAGCAGTTCTTC. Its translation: CASSLVPSGLGNEQFF.

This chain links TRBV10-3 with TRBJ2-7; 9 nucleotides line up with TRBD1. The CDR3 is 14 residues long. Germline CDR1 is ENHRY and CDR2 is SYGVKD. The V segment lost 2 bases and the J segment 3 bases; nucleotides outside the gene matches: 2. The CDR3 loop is CAISERGQGYEQYF. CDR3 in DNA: TGTGCCATCAGTGAGCGGGGACAGGGCTACGAGCAGTACTTC.

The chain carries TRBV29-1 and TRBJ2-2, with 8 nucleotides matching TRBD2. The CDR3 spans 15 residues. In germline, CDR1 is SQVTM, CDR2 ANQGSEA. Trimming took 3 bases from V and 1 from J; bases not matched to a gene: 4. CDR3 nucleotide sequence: TGCAGCGTTGACTTCACTAGCGGGAACACCGGGGAGCTGTTTTTT. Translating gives CSVDFTSGNTGELFF.

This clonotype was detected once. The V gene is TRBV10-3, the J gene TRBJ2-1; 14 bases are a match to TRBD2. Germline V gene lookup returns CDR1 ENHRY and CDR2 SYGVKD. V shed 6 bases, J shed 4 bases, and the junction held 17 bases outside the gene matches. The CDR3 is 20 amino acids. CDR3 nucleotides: TGTGCCATCAGGCCGACTAGCGGGGGGGTCCCCCGAAGAGCATACAATGAGCAGTTCTTC. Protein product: CAIRPTSGGVPRRAYNEQFF.

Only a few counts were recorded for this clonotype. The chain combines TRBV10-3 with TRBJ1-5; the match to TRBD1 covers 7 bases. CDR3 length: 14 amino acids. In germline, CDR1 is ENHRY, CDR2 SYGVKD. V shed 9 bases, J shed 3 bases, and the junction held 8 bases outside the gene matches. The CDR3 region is CAIKKQGVNQPQHF. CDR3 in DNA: TGTGCCATAAAGAAGCAGGGGGTCAATCAGCCCCAGCATTTT.